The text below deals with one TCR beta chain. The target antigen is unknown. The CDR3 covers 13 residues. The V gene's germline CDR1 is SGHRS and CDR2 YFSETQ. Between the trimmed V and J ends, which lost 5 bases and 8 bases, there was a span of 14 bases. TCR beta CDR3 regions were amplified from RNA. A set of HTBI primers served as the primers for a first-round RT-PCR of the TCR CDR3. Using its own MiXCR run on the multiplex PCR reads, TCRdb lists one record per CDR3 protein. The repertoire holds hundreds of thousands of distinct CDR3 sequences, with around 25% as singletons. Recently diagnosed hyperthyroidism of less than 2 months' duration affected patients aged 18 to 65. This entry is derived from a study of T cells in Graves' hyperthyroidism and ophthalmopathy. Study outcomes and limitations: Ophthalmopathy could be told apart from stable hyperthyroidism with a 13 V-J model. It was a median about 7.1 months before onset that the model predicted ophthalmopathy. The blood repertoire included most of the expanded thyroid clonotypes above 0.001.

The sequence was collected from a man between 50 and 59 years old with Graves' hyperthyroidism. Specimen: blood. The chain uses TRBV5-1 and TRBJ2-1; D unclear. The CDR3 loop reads CASSIVWADEQFF. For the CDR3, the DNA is TGCGCCAGCAGTATTGTTTGGGCGGATGAGCAGTTCTTC.